This T cell receptor beta chain was found in a study of blood T cell repertoires in COVID-19. The overall study: The cDNA or gDNA used as material had been derived from T cells, B-cell-depleted T cells, or PBMCs.

This CDR3 has 14 amino acids. Germline V gives CDR1 ENHRY, CDR2 SYGVKD. Trimming pared 6 bases from V and 0 bases from J, leaving 11 bases between. Study processing details: Nucleated cell counts were estimated from reference gene primer amplification. Generated by immunoSEQ multiplex PCR, the TCRdb table keeps only in-frame clones and is missing some. V and J calls and clone size are given by that table; D and trimming were obtained from the DNA. The table has about 180,000 clones, 85% to 90% seen once. J is TRBJ1-1 and V is TRBV10-3, with D possibly matching TRBD1 (6 bases). Material for sequencing was peripheral blood. The source of this sequence is a person aged 70 to 85 with COVID-19, enrolled during active disease. DNA for the CDR3: TGTGCCATCAGGAAAACAGGGTTGAACACTGAAGCTTTCTTT. Translation gives CAIRKTGLNTEAFF.